Listed below are T cell receptor beta chains from one sample, sequenced in a study of blood T cells in healthy people across ages. TCRdb analysed the 5' RACE reads with MiXCR anew, one entry per CDR3 protein. The sample records 1.5 million to 1.9 million distinct CDR3 sequences, about 42% being singletons. Sequenced material: blood. These receptors were collected from a woman between 18 and 30 years old in good health. Both conserved end residues are part of each CDR3. A D gene is named only where the DNA matches it firmly. Some rows have no size entry. The others give once, few or many, or a class for an expanded clone.

>NA|few|TRBV29-1|TRBJ1-1
CSVEERALKTEAFF
TGCAGCGTTGAAGAAAGGGCCCTAAAGACTGAAGCTTTCTTT
>NA|NA|TRBV5-1|TRBJ2-1
CASSPGTHTDNEQFF
TGCGCCAGCAGCCCCGGGACTCATACGGACAATGAGCAGTTCTTC
>TRBD1|NA|TRBV5-1|TRBJ2-7
CASSAGTGRTYEQYF
TGCGCCAGCAGCGCAGGGACAGGGAGGACCTACGAGCAGTACTTC
>NA|NA|TRBV29-1|TRBJ2-7
CSALGPNSYEQYF
TGCAGCGCCCTAGGACCTAACTCCTACGAGCAGTACTTC
>NA|NA|TRBV6-5|TRBJ2-3
CASRRGRGGTDTQYF
TGTGCCAGCAGAAGGGGCAGGGGCGGAACAGATACGCAGTATTTT
>NA|few|TRBV7-2|TRBJ2-5
CASSPHRVQETQYF
TGTGCCAGCAGCCCGCACAGGGTGCAAGAGACCCAGTACTTC
>NA|NA|TRBV12-3/TRBV12-4|TRBJ1-5
CASSFRSGEGQPQHF
TGTGCCAGCAGTTTTCGGTCAGGGGAAGGACAGCCCCAGCATTTT
>TRBD1|NA|TRBV2|TRBJ2-7
CAGSDRGRSYEQYF
TGTGCCGGCAGTGACAGGGGTCGCTCCTACGAGCAGTACTTC
>TRBD2|few|TRBV7-8|TRBJ2-3
CASSQLASGTSTDTQYF
TGTGCCAGCAGCCAACTAGCTAGCGGGACAAGCACAGATACGCAGTATTTT
>NA|NA|TRBV29-1|TRBJ2-2
CSVFPMGTGELFF
TGCAGCGTCTTCCCAATGGGCACCGGGGAGCTGTTTTTT
>NA|NA|TRBV7-2|TRBJ2-5
CASRSGGEQYF
TGTGCCAGCAGATCAGGAGGGGAGCAGTACTTC
>TRBD2|NA|TRBV13|TRBJ2-7
CASSLRLAGGPSFDEQYF
TGTGCCAGCAGCTTAAGGTTAGCGGGAGGGCCGAGCTTCGACGAGCAGTACTTC
>TRBD2|few|TRBV20-1|TRBJ2-7
CSARGLAGLSYEQYF
TGCAGTGCTAGAGGACTAGCGGGGTTATCCTACGAGCAGTACTTC
>NA|NA|TRBV20-1|TRBJ1-5
CSARNTGGGGQPQHF
TGCAGTGCTAGAAATACTGGGGGCGGCGGACAGCCCCAGCATTTT
>NA|NA|TRBV20-1|TRBJ1-5
CSARGFEVGSNQPQHF
TGCAGTGCTAGAGGTTTTGAGGTGGGGAGCAATCAGCCCCAGCATTTT
>TRBD1|few|TRBV29-1|TRBJ1-2
CSGGTETEYGYTF
TGCAGCGGGGGGACAGAGACCGAATATGGCTACACCTTC
>TRBD1|NA|TRBV7-2|TRBJ1-2
CASSVYGTGNHGYTF
TGTGCCAGCAGCGTATACGGGACAGGTAACCATGGCTACACCTTC